A single sample is the source of the 6 T cell receptor beta chains below, sequenced in a study of technical replicates of blood from a handful of donors. Sequenced by immunoSEQ multiplex PCR; TCRdb stores in-frame clones only, minus some. In the table there are 85,000 to 100,000 clones, 95% of which are singletons. The sample taken for sequencing was T cells isolated from PBMCs. The receptors were gathered from a human donor in good health.

The chain is built from TRBV6-1 and TRBJ1-2; D might be TRBD1 (6 bases). The CDR3 loop spans 12 amino acids. Germline-derived CDR1 and CDR2 are MNHNS and SASEGT. Trimming stripped 8 bases from V and 2 bases from J, with 9 bases between. For the CDR3, the DNA is TGTGCCAGCCCGGACAGCAACTATGGCTACACCTTC. Amino acid sequence: CASPDSNYGYTF.

This chain uses TRBV21-1 with TRBJ1-2. TRBV21-1 constitutes a pseudogene. The CDR3 consists of 9 residues. The DNA for the CDR3 is TGTGCCATAGAGTATGGCTACACCTTC. This encodes CAIEYGYTF.

The V and J genes are TRBV19 and TRBJ1-4; perhaps TRBD1 as D (5 bases). CDR3 length equals 15 residues. The V and J ends lost 7 bases and 0 bases respectively, with 12 bases between them. Germline loops: CDR1 LNHDA, CDR2 SQIVND (reference sequence). CDR3 sequence reads: CASNQGITTNEKLFF. CDR3 DNA sequence: TGTGCCAGTAACCAGGGAATCACAACTAATGAAAAACTGTTTTTT.

The V call is TRBV10-3, the J call TRBJ2-1; TRBD2 agrees at 9 bases. Germline V gene sequence: CDR1 ENHRY, CDR2 SYGVKD. The ends lost 0 bases at V and 10 bases at J; junction bases unmatched: 7. This CDR3 contains 15 residues. CDR3: CAISESVERGAEQFF. As DNA, the CDR3 is TGTGCCATCAGTGAGTCGGTTGAGCGGGGGGCCGAGCAGTTCTTC.

This chain joins TRBV2 and TRBJ1-2; TRBD1 matches 7 bases. The CDR3 is made up of 13 amino acids. The V and J ends lost 4 bases and 11 bases, in that order; junction bases with no gene match: 10. Germline V lookup: CDR1 SNHLY, CDR2 FYNNEI. The CDR3 bases are TGTGCCAGCAGTGTCGGACAGGTTGGGGGGTACACCTTC. It specifies CASSVGQVGGYTF. Combining the CDR3 with reference TRBV2 and TRBJ1-2 gives the whole variable domain EPEVTQTPSHQVTQMGQEVILRCVPISNHLYFYWYRQILGQKVEFLVSFYNNEISEKSEIFDDQFSVERPDGSNFTLKIRSTKLEDSAMYFCASSVGQVGGYTFGSGTRLTVV.

The chain recombines TRBV11-3 with TRBJ2-3, with D possibly TRBD2 on 6 matching bases. Germline values: CDR1 SGHNT, CDR2 YENEEA. Trimming stripped 5 bases from V and 5 bases from J, with 17 bases between. CDR3 length equals 15 residues. This chain's CDR3 is CASSQGTSPQDTQYF. DNA of the CDR3: TGTGCCAGCAGCCAAGGGACTTCCCCCCAAGATACGCAGTATTTT.